These 8 T cell receptor beta chains were sequenced from one sample in a study of CD8 T cells in ankylosing spondylitis. TCRdb re-analysed the 5' RACE reads in MiXCR, keeping a single row per CDR3 protein. Seen here are some 140,000 distinct CDR3 sequences, 7% to 8% observed once, and the top ten hold roughly an eighth. Sequencing used blood, either unsorted or a sorted T cell fraction (not recorded which). These receptors all come from a female donor with ankylosing spondylitis or in good health (not recorded which).

This clonotype has ten or more counts. The V call is TRBV30, the J call TRBJ2-6; D is unresolved. V was shortened by 7 bases and J by 2 bases, with 12 bases between the two germline ends. Germline V gene lookup returns CDR1 GTSNPN and CDR2 SVGIG (reference sequence). The CDR3 covers 14 residues. CDR3 DNA sequence: TGTGCCTCCCTACCAGGCGCTGGGGCCAACGTCCTGACTTTC. Protein: CASLPGAGANVLTF.

This clonotype was recorded many times. V and J are TRBV20-1 and TRBJ2-7, with D perhaps matching TRBD1 or TRBD2 (6 bases each). Trimming removed 4 bases from V and 4 bases from J, with 17 bases in between. This CDR3 has 14 amino acids. CDR1 is DFQATT and CDR2 is SNEGSKA in the germline V gene (reference sequence). The CDR3 loop is CSATDRLGGYEQYF. DNA for the CDR3: TGCAGTGCTACCGACAGGCTAGGGGGGTACGAGCAGTACTTC.

This clonotype was seen repeatedly, ten times or more. The J gene is TRBJ2-1, the V gene TRBV12-3 or TRBV12-4, with D maybe TRBD1 (5 bases). Trimming removed 7 bases at V and 1 base at J, with 14 bases between. The CDR3 has 15 amino acids. CDR3 amino acids: CASNMQGQSYNEQFF. The CDR3 DNA reads TGTGCCAGCAATATGCAGGGTCAATCCTACAATGAGCAGTTCTTC.

This clonotype was seen repeatedly, ten times or more. The CDR3 bases are TGTGCCATCAGTGACTTAGCGGGGGGTGAGGACGAGCAGTACTTC. Its translation: CAISDLAGGEDEQYF. V is TRBV10-3 and J is TRBJ2-7, with TRBD2 matching 10 bases. V shed 3 bases and J 5 bases; nucleotides not matched to a gene: 7. CDR1 and CDR2 (germline): ENHRY, SYGVKD. CDR3 length equals 15 residues.

This clonotype has a count of ten or more. This rearrangement joins TRBV9 to TRBJ1-2; no reliable D call. V was clipped by 4 bases and J by 8 bases, with 15 bases between them. This CDR3 is 13 amino acids long. Germline CDR1 and CDR2: SGDLS and YYNGEE. The CDR3 is CASSPRGIGGYTF. CDR3 nucleotides: TGTGCCAGCAGCCCCCGGGGAATAGGCGGCTACACCTTC.

This clonotype has only a few counts. This rearrangement joins TRBV18 to TRBJ2-3; 13 nucleotides align to TRBD2. The CDR3 spans 17 residues. V lost 3 bases to trimming and J lost 6 bases; unmatched junction nucleotides: 9. Looked up from germline, CDR1 is KGHSH and CDR2 is LQKENI. CDR3 sequence: CASSPPTSGGPRDTQYF. CDR3 sequence (DNA): TGTGCCAGCTCACCTCCGACTAGCGGGGGGCCCCGGGATACGCAGTATTTT.

This clonotype was found a few times. The rearrangement uses TRBV7-9 and TRBJ2-7; D possibly corresponds to TRBD2 (5 bases). In germline, CDR1 is SEHNR, CDR2 FQNEAQ (reference sequence). This CDR3 has 14 residues. Trimming removed 1 base from V and 1 base from J, with 8 bases in between. The CDR3 DNA follows: TGTGCCAGCAGCTTAGACGGGGTATCCTACGAGCAGTACTTC. Protein: CASSLDGVSYEQYF.

This clonotype was found many times. The chain uses TRBV18 and TRBJ1-1; D is unresolved. Trimming stripped 1 base from V and 0 bases from J, with 6 bases between. This CDR3 contains 14 residues. Germline CDR1 is KGHSH and CDR2 is LQKENI. CDR3 region: CASSPLKLNTEAFF. The CDR3 nucleotides are TGTGCCAGCTCACCACTGAAATTGAACACTGAAGCTTTCTTT.